This T cell receptor beta chain was sequenced in a study of blood T cell repertoires in COVID-19. For the study at large: Sample material is recorded as cDNA or gDNA derived from T cells, B-cell-depleted T cells, or PBMCs.

Original handling: Nucleated cell counts were estimated from reference gene primer amplification. The table came from immunoSEQ multiplex PCR; TCRdb's copy has only in-frame clones and leaves some out. V and J calls and clone size come straight from that table; D and trimming were deduced from the DNA. Of a few hundred thousand clones in the sample, about 85% are singletons; the top ten hold roughly 2.5%. Participants were aged roughly 18 to 90 years, lived in over 20 US areas, and enrolled virtually. Symptom resolution, clearance, or two negative PCRs marked donors in Cohort 3 as recovered. The specimen sequenced was PBMCs or T cells enriched from blood (not recorded which). The clonotype comes from a woman in her forties or fifties who had recovered from COVID-19.

The CDR3 DNA reads TGTGCCAGCAGCTTATCAGGGGGCTTTCGCAATCAGCCCCAGCATTTT. Amino acid sequence: CASSLSGGFRNQPQHF. This chain links TRBV7-2 with TRBJ1-5; 8 bases fit TRBD1. CDR3 length: 16 amino acids. Germline values: CDR1 SGHTA, CDR2 FQGNSA. V shed 2 bases and J 2 bases; nucleotides not matched to a gene: 5.